This is a list of T cell receptor beta chains from one sample in a study of beta chain features in type 1 diabetes. The table came from immunoSEQ multiplex PCR; TCRdb's copy has only in-frame clones and leaves some out. This sample has fewer than 300,000 clones, with approximately 10% found just once. The sequenced sample consisted of naive CD4+ T cells from blood. The receptors come from a young man with type 1 diabetes. CDR3s include the opening cysteine and the closing phenylalanine or tryptophan. Each record gives: D gene, clone size, V gene, J gene, CDR3 protein, CDR3 DNA. A D gene is named only where the DNA matches it firmly. Clone size appears in some rows only: once, few, many, or a class for an expanded clone.

D gene: TRBD2
clone size: few
V gene: TRBV19
J gene: TRBJ2-7
CDR3 protein: CASRKSASGEQYF
CDR3 DNA: TGTGCCAGTAGGAAATCCGCTAGCGGGGAGCAGTACTTC

D gene: TRBD2
clone size: NA
V gene: TRBV5-4
J gene: TRBJ2-6
CDR3 protein: CASSLAGLAGAGANVLTF
CDR3 DNA: TGTGCCAGCAGCTTGGCCGGACTAGCGGGGGCTGGGGCCAACGTCCTGACTTTC

D gene: TRBD1
clone size: NA
V gene: TRBV10-3
J gene: TRBJ1-5
CDR3 protein: CAISESRPGGAGGNQPQHF
CDR3 DNA: TGTGCCATCAGTGAGTCGAGGCCAGGGGGCGCGGGTGGCAATCAGCCCCAGCATTTT

D gene: NA
clone size: few
V gene: TRBV5-6
J gene: TRBJ2-1
CDR3 protein: CASSPDPSFRGYNEQFF
CDR3 DNA: TGTGCCAGCAGCCCGGATCCAAGTTTTAGGGGCTACAATGAGCAGTTCTTC

D gene: NA
clone size: few
V gene: TRBV7-2
J gene: TRBJ2-5
CDR3 protein: CASSLADNTATQYF
CDR3 DNA: TGTGCCAGCAGCTTAGCCGACAACACTGCAACCCAGTACTTC

D gene: NA
clone size: NA
V gene: TRBV4-3
J gene: TRBJ1-3
CDR3 protein: CASSQDLPGTTGNTIYF
CDR3 DNA: TGCGCCAGCAGCCAAGATTTACCGGGGACAACTGGAAACACCATATATTTT

D gene: NA
clone size: few
V gene: TRBV5-6
J gene: TRBJ2-1
CDR3 protein: CASSLYEGQFF
CDR3 DNA: TGTGCCAGCAGCTTGTATGAGGGGCAGTTCTTC

D gene: NA
clone size: few
V gene: TRBV4-3
J gene: TRBJ2-3
CDR3 protein: CASSQDRGTDTQYF
CDR3 DNA: TGCGCCAGCAGCCAAGATCGGGGCACAGATACGCAGTATTTT

D gene: NA
clone size: NA
V gene: TRBV28
J gene: TRBJ1-2
CDR3 protein: CASSFSGSPYGYTF
CDR3 DNA: TGTGCCAGCAGTTTCTCAGGCTCGCCCTATGGCTACACCTTC

D gene: NA
clone size: few
V gene: TRBV6-5
J gene: TRBJ1-2
CDR3 protein: CASSEKAGYRYTF
CDR3 DNA: TGTGCCAGCAGTGAAAAGGCAGGCTATCGCTACACCTTC

D gene: NA
clone size: few
V gene: TRBV7-9
J gene: TRBJ2-5
CDR3 protein: CASSSRGWETQYF
CDR3 DNA: TGTGCCAGCAGCTCCCGGGGTTGGGAGACCCAGTACTTC

D gene: NA
clone size: NA
V gene: TRBV5-6
J gene: TRBJ1-1
CDR3 protein: CASSLPQQNTEAFF
CDR3 DNA: TGTGCCAGCAGCTTGCCACAGCAGAACACTGAAGCTTTCTTT

D gene: NA
clone size: NA
V gene: TRBV2
J gene: TRBJ1-2
CDR3 protein: CASSRDNYGYTF
CDR3 DNA: TGTGCCAGCAGCAGGGATAACTATGGCTACACCTTC

D gene: NA
clone size: few
V gene: TRBV6-5
J gene: TRBJ1-5
CDR3 protein: CASSYQSNQPQHF
CDR3 DNA: TGTGCCAGCAGTTATCAGAGCAATCAGCCCCAGCATTTT

D gene: TRBD1
clone size: NA
V gene: TRBV9
J gene: TRBJ1-2
CDR3 protein: CASSTGQGVDGYTF
CDR3 DNA: TGTGCCAGCAGCACGGGACAGGGGGTTGATGGCTACACCTTC

D gene: NA
clone size: few
V gene: TRBV5-4
J gene: TRBJ2-3
CDR3 protein: CASSPSQSDTQYF
CDR3 DNA: TGTGCCAGCAGCCCCAGTCAAAGTGATACGCAGTATTTT

D gene: TRBD1
clone size: few
V gene: TRBV2
J gene: TRBJ1-1
CDR3 protein: CASRDSLTEAFF
CDR3 DNA: TGTGCCAGCCGGGACAGCCTCACTGAAGCTTTCTTT

D gene: NA
clone size: NA
V gene: TRBV30
J gene: TRBJ1-2
CDR3 protein: CAWSVQGYGYTF
CDR3 DNA: TGTGCCTGGAGTGTACAGGGTTATGGCTACACCTTC

D gene: NA
clone size: few
V gene: TRBV7-2
J gene: TRBJ2-7
CDR3 protein: CASSLGSDYEQYF
CDR3 DNA: TGTGCCAGCAGCTTAGGTTCAGACTACGAGCAGTACTTC

D gene: TRBD1
clone size: few
V gene: TRBV19
J gene: TRBJ1-2
CDR3 protein: CATGTGFAYTF
CDR3 DNA: TGTGCCACCGGGACAGGGTTTGCCTACACCTTC

D gene: NA
clone size: few
V gene: TRBV5-1
J gene: TRBJ2-2
CDR3 protein: CASSIPGSTGELFF
CDR3 DNA: TGCGCCAGCAGCATACCCGGGAGCACCGGGGAGCTGTTTTTT

D gene: TRBD1
clone size: few
V gene: TRBV15
J gene: TRBJ1-5
CDR3 protein: CATSRSPGTANQPQHF
CDR3 DNA: TGTGCCACCAGCAGATCACCCGGGACAGCAAATCAGCCCCAGCATTTT

D gene: NA
clone size: NA
V gene: TRBV11-3
J gene: TRBJ2-3
CDR3 protein: CASSFSGSTDTQYF
CDR3 DNA: TGTGCCAGCAGCTTCAGCGGCAGCACAGATACGCAGTATTTT

D gene: NA
clone size: NA
V gene: TRBV28
J gene: TRBJ2-3
CDR3 protein: CASSFGKFRDTQYF
CDR3 DNA: TGTGCCAGCAGTTTCGGCAAGTTCAGGGATACGCAGTATTTT

D gene: TRBD2
clone size: few
V gene: TRBV7-8
J gene: TRBJ2-5
CDR3 protein: CASSLSGVQETQYF
CDR3 DNA: TGTGCCAGCAGCTTAAGCGGGGTCCAAGAGACCCAGTACTTC

D gene: NA
clone size: NA
V gene: TRBV7-8
J gene: TRBJ1-2
CDR3 protein: CASSSAGNYGYTF
CDR3 DNA: TGTGCCAGCAGTTCAGCGGGGAACTATGGCTACACCTTC

D gene: NA
clone size: NA
V gene: TRBV20-1
J gene: TRBJ2-7
CDR3 protein: CSASTTFEQYF
CDR3 DNA: TGCAGTGCTTCAACAACCTTCGAGCAGTACTTC

D gene: NA
clone size: NA
V gene: TRBV5-4
J gene: TRBJ2-2
CDR3 protein: CASRQGENTGELFF
CDR3 DNA: TGTGCCAGCAGACAGGGAGAGAACACCGGGGAGCTGTTTTTT

D gene: TRBD1
clone size: few
V gene: TRBV5-1
J gene: TRBJ1-1
CDR3 protein: CASSLGTGNTEAFF
CDR3 DNA: TGCGCCAGCAGCTTGGGGACAGGGAACACTGAAGCTTTCTTT

D gene: NA
clone size: NA
V gene: TRBV5-4
J gene: TRBJ1-3
CDR3 protein: CASSLTRASSGNTIYF
CDR3 DNA: TGTGCCAGCAGCTTAACCAGGGCCTCCTCTGGAAACACCATATATTTT

D gene: NA
clone size: NA
V gene: TRBV10-3
J gene: TRBJ1-1
CDR3 protein: CAIRSNGGLNTEAFF
CDR3 DNA: TGTGCCATCAGGAGCAACGGGGGATTGAACACTGAAGCTTTCTTT

D gene: NA
clone size: few
V gene: TRBV7-9
J gene: TRBJ1-2
CDR3 protein: CASSLGGGNYGYTF
CDR3 DNA: TGTGCCAGCAGCCTGGGAGGGGGGAACTATGGCTACACCTTC

D gene: NA
clone size: few
V gene: TRBV5-1
J gene: TRBJ1-5
CDR3 protein: CASSLLGLDSNQPQHF
CDR3 DNA: TGCGCCAGCAGCTTGCTAGGACTTGATAGCAATCAGCCCCAGCATTTT

D gene: NA
clone size: few
V gene: TRBV7-8
J gene: TRBJ2-1
CDR3 protein: CASSLGAGAYNEQFF
CDR3 DNA: TGTGCCAGCAGCTTAGGGGCCGGCGCCTACAATGAGCAGTTCTTC

D gene: TRBD2
clone size: few
V gene: TRBV18
J gene: TRBJ2-5
CDR3 protein: CASSPGRDETQYF
CDR3 DNA: TGTGCCAGCTCACCGGGGAGGGACGAGACCCAGTACTTC

D gene: TRBD1
clone size: NA
V gene: TRBV28
J gene: TRBJ1-2
CDR3 protein: CATLLPGTGPTDYGYTF
CDR3 DNA: TGTGCCACCCTACTACCCGGGACAGGCCCCACCGACTATGGCTACACCTTC

D gene: TRBD2
clone size: NA
V gene: TRBV7-3
J gene: TRBJ2-1
CDR3 protein: CASSWTSGGAGNEQFF
CDR3 DNA: TGTGCCAGCAGCTGGACTAGCGGGGGGGCCGGGAATGAGCAGTTCTTC

D gene: NA
clone size: few
V gene: TRBV27
J gene: TRBJ1-2
CDR3 protein: CASSLSSTGSGYTF
CDR3 DNA: TGTGCCAGCAGTTTATCATCTACGGGGTCTGGCTACACCTTC

D gene: TRBD1
clone size: NA
V gene: TRBV18
J gene: TRBJ2-4
CDR3 protein: CASSPDRVAKNIQYF
CDR3 DNA: TGTGCCAGCTCACCGGACAGGGTAGCCAAAAACATTCAGTACTTC